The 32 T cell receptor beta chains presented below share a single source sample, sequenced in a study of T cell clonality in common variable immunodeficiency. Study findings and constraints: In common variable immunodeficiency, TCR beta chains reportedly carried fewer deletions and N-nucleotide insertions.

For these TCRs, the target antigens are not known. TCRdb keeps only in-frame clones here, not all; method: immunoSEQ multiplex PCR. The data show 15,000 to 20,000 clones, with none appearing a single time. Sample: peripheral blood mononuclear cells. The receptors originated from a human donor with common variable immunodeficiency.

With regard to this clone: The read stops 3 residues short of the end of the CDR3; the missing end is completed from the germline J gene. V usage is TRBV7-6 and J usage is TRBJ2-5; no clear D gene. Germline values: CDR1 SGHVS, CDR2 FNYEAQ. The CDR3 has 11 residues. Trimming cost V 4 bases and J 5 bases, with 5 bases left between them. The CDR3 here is CASSSRETQYF. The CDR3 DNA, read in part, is TGTGCCAGCAGCTCCCGGGAGACC.

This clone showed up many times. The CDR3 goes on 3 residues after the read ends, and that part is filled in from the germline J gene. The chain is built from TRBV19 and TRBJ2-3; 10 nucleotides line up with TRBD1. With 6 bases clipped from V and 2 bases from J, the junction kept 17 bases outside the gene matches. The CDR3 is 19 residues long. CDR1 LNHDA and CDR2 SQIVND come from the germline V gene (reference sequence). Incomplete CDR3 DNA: TGTGCCAGTAGCTTCGGACAGGGGGGTGGCGGAACCTACACAGATACG. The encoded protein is CASSFGQGGGGTYTDT. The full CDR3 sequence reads CASSFGQGGGGTYTDTQYF.

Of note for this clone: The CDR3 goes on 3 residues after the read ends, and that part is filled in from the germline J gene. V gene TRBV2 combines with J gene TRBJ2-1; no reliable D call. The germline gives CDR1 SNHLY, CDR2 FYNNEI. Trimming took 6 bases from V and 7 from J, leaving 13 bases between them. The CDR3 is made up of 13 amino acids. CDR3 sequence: CASSSLALNEQFF. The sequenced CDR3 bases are TGTGCCAGCAGCTCCTTGGCCTTAAATGAG.

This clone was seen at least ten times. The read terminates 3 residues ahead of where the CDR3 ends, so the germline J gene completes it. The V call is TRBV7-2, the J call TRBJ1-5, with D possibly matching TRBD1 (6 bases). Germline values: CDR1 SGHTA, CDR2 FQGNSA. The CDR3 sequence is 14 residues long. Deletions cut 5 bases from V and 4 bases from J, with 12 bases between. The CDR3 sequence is CASSMTGANQPQHF. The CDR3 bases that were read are TGTGCCAGCAGCATGACAGGCGCAAATCAGCCC.

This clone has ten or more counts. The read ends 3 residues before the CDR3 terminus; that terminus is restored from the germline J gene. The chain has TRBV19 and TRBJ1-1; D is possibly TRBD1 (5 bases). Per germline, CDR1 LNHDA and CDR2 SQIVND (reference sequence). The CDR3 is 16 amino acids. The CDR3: CASSKRDPMRGSWAFF. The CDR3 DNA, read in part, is TGTGCCAGTAGTAAACGGGATCCAATGAGGGGTAGTTGG.

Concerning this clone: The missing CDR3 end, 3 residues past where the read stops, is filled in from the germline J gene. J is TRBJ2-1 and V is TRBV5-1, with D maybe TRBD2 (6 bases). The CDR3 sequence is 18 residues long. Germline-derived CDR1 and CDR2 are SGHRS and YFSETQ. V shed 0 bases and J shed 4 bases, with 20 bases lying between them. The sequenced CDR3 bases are TGCGCCAGCAGCTTGGCGGCGGGGCCCCTCTCGGGTTACAATGAG. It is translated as CASSLAAGPLSGYNE. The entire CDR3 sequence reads CASSLAAGPLSGYNEQFF.

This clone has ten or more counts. The CDR3 sequence is CASSETSGANTGELFF. The part of the CDR3 DNA that was read is TGTGCCAGCTCAGAGACTAGCGGGGCGAACACCGGGGAG. The chain has TRBV18 and TRBJ2-2; 11 positions match TRBD2. The read ends 3 residues shy of where the CDR3 ends; the end is completed using the germline J gene. Germline values: CDR1 KGHSH, CDR2 LQKENI. The V segment lost 5 bases and the J segment 0 bases; nucleotides outside the gene matches: 2. This CDR3 is 16 amino acids long.

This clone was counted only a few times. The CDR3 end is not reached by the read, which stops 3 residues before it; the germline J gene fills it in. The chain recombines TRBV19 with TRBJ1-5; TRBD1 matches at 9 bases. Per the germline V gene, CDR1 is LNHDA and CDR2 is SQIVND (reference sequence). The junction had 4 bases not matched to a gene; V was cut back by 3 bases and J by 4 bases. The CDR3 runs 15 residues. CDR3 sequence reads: CASSIGGTGNQPQHF. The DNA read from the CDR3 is TGTGCCAGTAGTATTGGCGGGACAGGGAATCAGCCC.

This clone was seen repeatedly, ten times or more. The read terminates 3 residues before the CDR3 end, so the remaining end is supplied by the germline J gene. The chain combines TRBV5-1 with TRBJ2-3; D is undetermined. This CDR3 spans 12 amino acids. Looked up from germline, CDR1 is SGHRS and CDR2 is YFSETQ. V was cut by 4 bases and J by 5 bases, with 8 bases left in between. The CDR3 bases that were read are TGCGCCAGCAGCCCCGCGGTAGATACG. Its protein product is CASSPAVDT. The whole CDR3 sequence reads CASSPAVDTQYF.

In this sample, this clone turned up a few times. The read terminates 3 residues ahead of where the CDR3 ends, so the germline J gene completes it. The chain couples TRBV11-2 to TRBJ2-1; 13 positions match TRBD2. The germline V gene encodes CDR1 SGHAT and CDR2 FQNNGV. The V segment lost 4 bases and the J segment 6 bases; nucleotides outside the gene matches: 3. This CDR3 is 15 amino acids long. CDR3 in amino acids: CASSYGLAGVNEQFF. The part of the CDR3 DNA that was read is TGTGCCAGCAGCTACGGACTAGCGGGAGTCAATGAG.

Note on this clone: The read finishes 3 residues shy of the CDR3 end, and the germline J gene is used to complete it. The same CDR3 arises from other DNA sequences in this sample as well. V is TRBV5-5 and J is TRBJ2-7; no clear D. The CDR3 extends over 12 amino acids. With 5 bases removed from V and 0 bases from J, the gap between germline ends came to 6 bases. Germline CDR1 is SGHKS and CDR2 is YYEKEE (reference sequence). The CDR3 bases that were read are TGTGCCAGCAGTCCCAGCTCCTACGAG. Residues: CASSPSSYE. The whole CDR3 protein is CASSPSSYEQYF. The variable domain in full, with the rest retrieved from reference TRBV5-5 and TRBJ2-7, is DAGVTQSPTHLIKTRGQQVTLRCSPISGHKSVSWYQQVLGQGPQFIFQYYEKEERGRGNFPDRFSARQFPNYSSELNVNALLLGDSALYLCASSPSSYEQYFGPGTRLTVT.

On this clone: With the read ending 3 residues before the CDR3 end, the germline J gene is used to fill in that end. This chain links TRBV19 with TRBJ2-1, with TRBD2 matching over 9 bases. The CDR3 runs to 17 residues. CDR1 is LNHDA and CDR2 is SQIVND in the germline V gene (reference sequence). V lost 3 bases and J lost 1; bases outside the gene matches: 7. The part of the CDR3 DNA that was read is TGTGCCAGTAGTATGGGGCTAGCGGGGCGATCCTACAATGAG. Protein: CASSMGLAGRSYNE. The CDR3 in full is CASSMGLAGRSYNEQFF.

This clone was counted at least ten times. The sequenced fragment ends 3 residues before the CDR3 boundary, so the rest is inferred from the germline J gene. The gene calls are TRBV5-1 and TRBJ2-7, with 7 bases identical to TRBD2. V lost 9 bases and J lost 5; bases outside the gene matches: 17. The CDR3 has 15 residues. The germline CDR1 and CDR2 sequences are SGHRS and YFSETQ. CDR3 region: CAKWEVGGSSHEQYF. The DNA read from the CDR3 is TGCGCCAAATGGGAGGTGGGGGGGTCGTCGCACGAG.

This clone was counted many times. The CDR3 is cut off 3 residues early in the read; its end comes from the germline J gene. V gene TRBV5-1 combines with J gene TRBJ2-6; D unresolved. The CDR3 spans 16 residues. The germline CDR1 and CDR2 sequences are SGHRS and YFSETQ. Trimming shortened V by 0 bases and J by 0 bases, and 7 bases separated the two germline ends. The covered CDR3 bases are TGCGCCAGCAGCTTGGCCGCCGGCTCTGGGGCCAACGTC. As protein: CASSLAAGSGANV. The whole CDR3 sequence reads CASSLAAGSGANVLTF.

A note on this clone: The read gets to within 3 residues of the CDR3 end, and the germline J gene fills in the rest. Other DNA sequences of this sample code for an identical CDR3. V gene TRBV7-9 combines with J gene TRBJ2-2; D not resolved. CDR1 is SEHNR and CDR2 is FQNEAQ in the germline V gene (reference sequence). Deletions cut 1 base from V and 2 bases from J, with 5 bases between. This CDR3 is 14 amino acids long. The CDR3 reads CASSLVVNTGELFF. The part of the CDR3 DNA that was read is TGTGCCAGCAGCTTAGTAGTAAACACCGGGGAG.

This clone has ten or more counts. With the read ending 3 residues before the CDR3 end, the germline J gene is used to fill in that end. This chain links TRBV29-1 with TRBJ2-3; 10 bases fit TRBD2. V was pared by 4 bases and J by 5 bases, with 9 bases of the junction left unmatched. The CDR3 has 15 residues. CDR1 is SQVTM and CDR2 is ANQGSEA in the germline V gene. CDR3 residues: CSVAGTSGVGDTQYF. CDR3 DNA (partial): TGCAGCGTTGCGGGAACTAGCGGGGTGGGAGATACG.

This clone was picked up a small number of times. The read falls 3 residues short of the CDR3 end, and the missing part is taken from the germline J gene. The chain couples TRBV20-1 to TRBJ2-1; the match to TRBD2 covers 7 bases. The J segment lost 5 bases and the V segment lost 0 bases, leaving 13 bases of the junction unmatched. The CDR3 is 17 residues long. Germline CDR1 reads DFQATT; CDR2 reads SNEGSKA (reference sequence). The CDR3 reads CSARDLGGWGGHNEQFF. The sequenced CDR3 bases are TGCAGTGCTAGAGATTTGGGGGGTTGGGGGGGACACAATGAG.

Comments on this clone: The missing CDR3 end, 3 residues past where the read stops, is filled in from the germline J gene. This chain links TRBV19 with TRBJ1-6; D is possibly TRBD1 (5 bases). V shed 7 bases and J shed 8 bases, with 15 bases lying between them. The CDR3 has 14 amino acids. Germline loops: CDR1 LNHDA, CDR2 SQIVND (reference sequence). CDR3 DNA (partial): TGTGCCAGTACGTTCGGGGGGAGTTATTCACCC. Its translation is CASTFGGSYSP. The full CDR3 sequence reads CASTFGGSYSPLHF.

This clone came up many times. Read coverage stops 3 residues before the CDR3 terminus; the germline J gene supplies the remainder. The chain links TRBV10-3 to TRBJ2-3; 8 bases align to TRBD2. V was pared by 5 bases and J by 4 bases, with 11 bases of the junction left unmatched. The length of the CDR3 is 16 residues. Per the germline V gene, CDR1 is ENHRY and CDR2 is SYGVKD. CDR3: CAISSRGTSPADTQYF. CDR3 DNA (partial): TGTGCCATCAGTAGCCGCGGGACTAGTCCCGCAGATACG.

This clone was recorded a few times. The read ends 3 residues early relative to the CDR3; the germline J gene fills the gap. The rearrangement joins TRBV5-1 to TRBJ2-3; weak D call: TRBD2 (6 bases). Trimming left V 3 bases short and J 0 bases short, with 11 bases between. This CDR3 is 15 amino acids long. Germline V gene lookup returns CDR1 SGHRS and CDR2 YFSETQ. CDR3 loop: CASSSLAQSTDTQYF. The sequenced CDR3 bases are TGCGCCAGCAGCTCACTAGCTCAGAGCACAGATACG.

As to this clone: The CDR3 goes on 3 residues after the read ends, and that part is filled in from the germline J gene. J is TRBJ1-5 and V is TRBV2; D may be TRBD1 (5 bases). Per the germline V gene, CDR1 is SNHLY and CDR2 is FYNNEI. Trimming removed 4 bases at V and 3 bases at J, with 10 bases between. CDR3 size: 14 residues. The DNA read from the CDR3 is TGTGCCAGCAGTGGCCAGGGATACAATCAGCCC. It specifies CASSGQGYNQP. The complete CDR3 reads CASSGQGYNQPQHF.

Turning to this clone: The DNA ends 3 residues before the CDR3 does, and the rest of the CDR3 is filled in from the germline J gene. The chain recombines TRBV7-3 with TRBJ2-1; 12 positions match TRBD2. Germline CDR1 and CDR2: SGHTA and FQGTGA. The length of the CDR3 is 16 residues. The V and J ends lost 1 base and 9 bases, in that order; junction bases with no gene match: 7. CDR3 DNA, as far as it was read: TGTGCCAGCAGCTTAAACGGGCTAGCGGGAGGGGTTGAG. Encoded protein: CASSLNGLAGGVE. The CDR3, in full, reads CASSLNGLAGGVEQFF.

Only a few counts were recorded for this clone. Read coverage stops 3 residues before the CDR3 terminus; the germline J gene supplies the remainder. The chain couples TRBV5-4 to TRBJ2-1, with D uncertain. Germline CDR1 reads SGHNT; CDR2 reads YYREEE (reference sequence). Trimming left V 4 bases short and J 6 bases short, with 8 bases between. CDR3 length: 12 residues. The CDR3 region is CASSPESNEQFF. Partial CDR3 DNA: TGTGCCAGCAGCCCAGAATCCAATGAG.

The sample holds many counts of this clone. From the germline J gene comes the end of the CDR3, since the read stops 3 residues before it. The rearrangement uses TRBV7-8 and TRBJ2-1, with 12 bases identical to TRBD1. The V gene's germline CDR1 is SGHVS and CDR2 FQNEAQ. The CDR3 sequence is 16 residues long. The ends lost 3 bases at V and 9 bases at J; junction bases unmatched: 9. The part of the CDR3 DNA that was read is TGTGCCAGCAGCTTTTCCGCCGGGACAGGGGGCTCTGAG. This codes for CASSFSAGTGGSE. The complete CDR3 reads CASSFSAGTGGSEQFF. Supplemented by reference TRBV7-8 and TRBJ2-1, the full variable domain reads GAGVSQSPRYKVAKRGQDVALRCDPISGHVSLFWYQQALGQGPEFLTYFQNEAQLDKSGLPSDRFFAERPEGSVSTLKIQRTQQEDSAVYLCASSFSAGTGGSEQFFGPGTRLTVL.

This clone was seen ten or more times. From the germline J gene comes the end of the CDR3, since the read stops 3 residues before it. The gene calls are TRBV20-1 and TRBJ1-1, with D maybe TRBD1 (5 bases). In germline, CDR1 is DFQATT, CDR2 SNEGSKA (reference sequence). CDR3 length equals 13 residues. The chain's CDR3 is CSARGWGVGEAFF. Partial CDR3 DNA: TGCAGTGCTAGAGGTTGGGGGGTGGGCGAA.

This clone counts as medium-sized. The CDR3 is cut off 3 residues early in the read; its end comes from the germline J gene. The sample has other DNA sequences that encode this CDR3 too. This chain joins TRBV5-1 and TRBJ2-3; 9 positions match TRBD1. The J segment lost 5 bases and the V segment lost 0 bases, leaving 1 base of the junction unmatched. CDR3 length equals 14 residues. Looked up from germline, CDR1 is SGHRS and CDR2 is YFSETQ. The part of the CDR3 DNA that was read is TGCGCCAGCAGCTTGGGACAGGGGGGAGATACG. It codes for CASSLGQGGDT. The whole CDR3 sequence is CASSLGQGGDTQYF.

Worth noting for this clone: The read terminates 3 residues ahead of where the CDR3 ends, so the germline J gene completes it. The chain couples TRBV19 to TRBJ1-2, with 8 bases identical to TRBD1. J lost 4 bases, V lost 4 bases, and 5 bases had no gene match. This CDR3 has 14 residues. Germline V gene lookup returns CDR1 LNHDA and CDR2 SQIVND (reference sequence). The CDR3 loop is CASSNDRGGYGYTF. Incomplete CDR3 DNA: TGTGCCAGTAGTAACGACAGGGGAGGCTATGGC.

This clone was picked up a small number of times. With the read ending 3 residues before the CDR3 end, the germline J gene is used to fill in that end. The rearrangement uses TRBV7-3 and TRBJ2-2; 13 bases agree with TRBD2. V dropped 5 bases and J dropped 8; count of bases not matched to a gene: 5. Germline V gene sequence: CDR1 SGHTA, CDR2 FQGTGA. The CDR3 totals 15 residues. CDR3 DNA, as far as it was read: TGTGCCAGCAGCCCTCAGGGACTAGCGGGAGGGGAG. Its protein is CASSPQGLAGGE. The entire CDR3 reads CASSPQGLAGGELFF. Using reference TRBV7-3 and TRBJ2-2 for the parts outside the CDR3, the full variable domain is GAGVSQTPSNKVTEKGKYVELRCDPISGHTALYWYRQSLGQGPEFLIYFQGTGAADDSGLPNDRFFAVRPEGSVSTLKIQRTERGDSAVYLCASSPQGLAGGELFFGEGSRLTVL.

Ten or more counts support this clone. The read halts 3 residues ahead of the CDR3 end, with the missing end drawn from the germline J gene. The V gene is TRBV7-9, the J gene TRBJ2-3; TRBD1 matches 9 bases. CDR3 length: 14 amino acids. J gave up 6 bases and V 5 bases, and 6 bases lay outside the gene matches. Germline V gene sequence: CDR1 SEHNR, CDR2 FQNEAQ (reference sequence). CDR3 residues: CASSATGGGDTQYF. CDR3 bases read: TGTGCCAGCAGCGCCACAGGGGGCGGGGATACG.

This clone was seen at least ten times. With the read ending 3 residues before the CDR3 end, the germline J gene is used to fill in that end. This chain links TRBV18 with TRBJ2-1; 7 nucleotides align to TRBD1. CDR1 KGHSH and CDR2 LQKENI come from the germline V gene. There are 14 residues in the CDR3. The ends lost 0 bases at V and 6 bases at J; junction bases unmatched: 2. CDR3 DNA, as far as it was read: TGTGCCAGCTCACCACCGCCAGGGGGCAATGAG. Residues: CASSPPPGGNE. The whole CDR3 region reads CASSPPPGGNEQFF.

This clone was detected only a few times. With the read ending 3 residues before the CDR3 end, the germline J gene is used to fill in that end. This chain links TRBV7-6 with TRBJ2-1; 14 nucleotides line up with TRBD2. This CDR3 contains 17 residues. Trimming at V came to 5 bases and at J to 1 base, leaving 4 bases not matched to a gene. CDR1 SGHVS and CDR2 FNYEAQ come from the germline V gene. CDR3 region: CASSQTSGGESYNEQFF. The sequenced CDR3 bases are TGTGCCAGCAGCCAGACTAGCGGGGGGGAGTCCTACAATGAG.

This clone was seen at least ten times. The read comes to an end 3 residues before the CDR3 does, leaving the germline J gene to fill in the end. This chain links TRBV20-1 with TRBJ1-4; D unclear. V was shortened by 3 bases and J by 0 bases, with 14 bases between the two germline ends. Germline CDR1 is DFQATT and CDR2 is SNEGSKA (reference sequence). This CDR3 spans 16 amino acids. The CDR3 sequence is CSASSSGSATNEKLFF. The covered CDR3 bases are TGCAGTGCTAGTTCTTCCGGTTCGGCAACTAATGAAAAA.